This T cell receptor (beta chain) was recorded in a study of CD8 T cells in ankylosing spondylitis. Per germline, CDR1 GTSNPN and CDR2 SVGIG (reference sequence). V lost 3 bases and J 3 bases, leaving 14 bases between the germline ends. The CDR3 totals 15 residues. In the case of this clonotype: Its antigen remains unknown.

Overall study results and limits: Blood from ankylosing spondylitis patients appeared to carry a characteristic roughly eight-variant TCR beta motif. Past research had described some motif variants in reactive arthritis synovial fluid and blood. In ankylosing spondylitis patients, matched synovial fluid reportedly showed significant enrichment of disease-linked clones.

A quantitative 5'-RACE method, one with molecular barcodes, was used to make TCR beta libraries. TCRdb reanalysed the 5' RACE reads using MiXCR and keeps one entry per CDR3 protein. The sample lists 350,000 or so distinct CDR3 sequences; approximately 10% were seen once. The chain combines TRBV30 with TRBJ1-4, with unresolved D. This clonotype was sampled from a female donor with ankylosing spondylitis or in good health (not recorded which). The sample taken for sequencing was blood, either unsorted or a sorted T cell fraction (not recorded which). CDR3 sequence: CAWRKGRAANEKLFF. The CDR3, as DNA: TGTGCCTGGAGAAAAGGGAGGGCGGCTAATGAAAAACTGTTTTTT.